Included here is one TCR beta chain sequence, with context. The entry originates in a study of blood T cell repertoires in COVID-19. In the study overall: Material from acute and convalescent COVID-19 was sourced from the United States, Italy and Spain. In each case, the material was cDNA or gDNA derived from T cells, B-cell-depleted T cells, or PBMCs.

Per the study methods: Estimation of nucleated cell counts was performed using reference gene primer amplification. Sequencing was performed with immunoSEQ multiplex PCR; in TCRdb, only in-frame clones are kept and a portion is missing. That table supplies the V and J calls and clone size; D and trimming were determined from the DNA. The sample has over 100,000 clones, more than 75% seen once. Material for sequencing was peripheral blood. The clonotype comes from a human donor in a cohort sampled during active COVID-19.

The CDR3 here is CASRFIDRANTEAFF. The CDR3 region has the DNA TGTGCCAGCCGATTCATCGACAGGGCGAACACTGAAGCTTTCTTT. The chain couples TRBV27 to TRBJ1-1, with 7 nucleotides matching TRBD1. Germline-derived CDR1 and CDR2 are MNHEY and SMNVEV (reference sequence). This CDR3 is 15 amino acids long. Trimming cost V 8 bases and J 1 base; bases outside gene matches: 10.